This T cell receptor (beta chain) was identified in a study of blood T cell repertoires in COVID-19. Study as a whole: Spain, Italy and the United States supplied samples that represented acute and convalescent COVID-19. PBMCs, B-cell-depleted T cells, or T cells provided the cDNA or gDNA that made up the material.

V was shortened by 0 bases and J by 6 bases, with 13 bases between the two germline ends. Germline V CDR1 and CDR2: SGHRS, YFSETQ. The CDR3 loop spans 14 amino acids. Under the authors' procedure: Reference gene primers were amplified, and this amplification served to estimate nucleated cell counts. Clones were read by immunoSEQ multiplex PCR, and TCRdb kept only the in-frame ones, dropping some. The V and J calls and the clone size are those of that table, but D and trimming were determined from the DNA. The table records about 160,000 clones, 60% to 80% of them present only once. This sequence originates from a man between 65 and 85 years old with acute or convalescent COVID-19. The V and J genes are TRBV5-1 and TRBJ2-7; D perhaps matches TRBD2 (6 bases). Sequenced: peripheral blood. Written as DNA, the CDR3 is TGCGCCAGCAGCTTGGCCGGGCCCGGGGGCGAGCAGTACTTC. It specifies CASSLAGPGGEQYF.